A single sample gave rise to the 14 T cell receptor beta chains below, sequenced in a study of cytomegalovirus exposure and HLA in healthy donors. Only in-frame clones appear in the TCRdb table, and some are missing; sequencing was by immunoSEQ multiplex PCR. The sample shows around 99,000 clones, roughly 90% of them seen only once. Sequencing input: PBMCs. These receptors came from a woman between 18 and 29 years old in good health and CMV-seronegative.

The chain combines TRBV5-8 with TRBJ2-1; tentatively, D is TRBD2 (6 bases). The CDR3 sequence is 13 residues long. Germline assignment: CDR1 SGHTS and CDR2 YDEGEE. The V end lost 2 bases, the J end lost 9 bases, and 12 bases lay between the germline ends. In DNA, the CDR3 is TGTGCCAGCAGCTTTGGGGGGTTTCGTGAGCAGTTCTTC. Its protein product is CASSFGGFREQFF.

This rearrangement joins TRBV2 to TRBJ2-7; TRBD1 matches at 8 bases. Germline V gene data show CDR1 as SNHLY and CDR2 as FYNNEI. J lost 3 bases, V lost 7 bases, and 8 bases had no gene match. This CDR3 is built from 14 residues. The CDR3 loop is CASMRDRSFYEQYF. The CDR3 nucleotides are TGTGCCAGCATGAGGGACAGGTCCTTCTACGAGCAGTACTTC.

The chain is built from TRBV28 and TRBJ2-1; a weak D match, TRBD2 (5 bases). The ends were cut back, 4 bases at V and 4 bases at J, with 11 bases in the middle. The CDR3 length is 14 residues. The V gene's germline CDR1 is MDHEN and CDR2 SYDVKM. CDR3 nucleotides: TGTGCCAGCAGTTACCTAGCAGATTACAATGAGCAGTTCTTC. The encoded protein is CASSYLADYNEQFF.

The rearrangement uses TRBV5-6 and TRBJ2-1; TRBD2 might be the D (6 bases). V dropped 5 bases and J dropped 4 bases, with 10 bases sitting between them. The germline gives CDR1 SGHDT, CDR2 YYEEEE. The CDR3 runs to 13 residues. The chain's CDR3 is CASRPGGYNEQFF. In nucleotides, the CDR3 is TGTGCCAGCAGGCCCGGGGGATACAATGAGCAGTTCTTC. The full variable domain, its missing parts supplied by reference TRBV5-6 and TRBJ2-1, is DAGVTQSPTHLIKTRGQQVTLRCSPKSGHDTVSWYQQALGQGPQFIFQYYEEEERQRGNFPDRFSGHQFPNYSSELNVNALLLGDSALYLCASRPGGYNEQFFGPGTRLTVL.

The chain combines TRBV5-4 with TRBJ1-1; 7 bases map to TRBD1. V shed 4 bases, J shed 1 base, and the junction held 4 bases outside the gene matches. This CDR3 is 14 amino acids long. The germline gives CDR1 SGHNT, CDR2 YYREEE (reference sequence). The CDR3 region is CASSVDRKNTEAFF. In nucleotides, the CDR3 is TGTGCCAGCAGCGTGGACAGGAAGAACACTGAAGCTTTCTTT.

The V gene is TRBV28, the J gene TRBJ2-7, with D maybe TRBD1 (5 bases). The CDR3 is 13 amino acids. V gave up 2 bases and J gave up 3 bases, with 8 bases separating them. Germline lookup yields CDR1 MDHEN and CDR2 SYDVKM. CDR3 in amino acids: CASSLTGFYEQYF. The CDR3 bases are TGTGCCAGCAGTTTAACAGGATTCTACGAGCAGTACTTC.

The chain combines TRBV19 with TRBJ2-1; a possible D gene is TRBD2 (7 bases). Germline V gene lookup returns CDR1 LNHDA and CDR2 SQIVND (reference sequence). Trimming took 5 bases from V and 9 from J, leaving 20 bases between them. The CDR3 has 15 residues. CDR3 region: CASSGGDNLRGEQFF. The CDR3, as DNA: TGTGCCAGTAGTGGGGGGGACAACCTGCGGGGTGAGCAGTTCTTC.

V usage is TRBV4-1 and J usage is TRBJ2-5; 8 nucleotides line up with TRBD2. Unmatched junction bases numbered 13, after V lost 2 bases and J lost 5 bases. Germline lookup yields CDR1 MGHRA and CDR2 YSYEKL. CDR3 length: 17 residues. Here the CDR3 DNA reads TGCGCCAGCAGCCAATCTCCAACCGGGAGGGTGGGGGAGACCCAGTACTTC. Amino acid sequence: CASSQSPTGRVGETQYF.

This rearrangement joins TRBV28 to TRBJ1-1, with D uncertain. There are 15 residues in the CDR3. Per the germline V gene, CDR1 is MDHEN and CDR2 is SYDVKM. Deletions cut 7 bases from V and 1 base from J, with 16 bases between. CDR3 DNA: TGTGCCAGCAATCAAGCATCCCACCCGAACACTGAAGCTTTCTTT. Amino acid sequence: CASNQASHPNTEAFF.

The chain joins TRBV11-1 to TRBJ2-6; 8 bases fit TRBD2. V lost 1 base and J lost 0; bases outside the gene matches: 5. Germline CDR1 and CDR2: SGHAT and FQDESV (reference sequence). The CDR3 is made up of 18 amino acids. DNA of the CDR3: TGTGCCAGCAGCTTAGAAGTAGCGGGAACCTCTGGGGCCAACGTCCTGACTTTC. Encoded protein: CASSLEVAGTSGANVLTF.

This chain joins TRBV5-1 and TRBJ1-4; 8 positions agree with TRBD1. V dropped 4 bases and J dropped 6; count of bases not matched to a gene: 8. Germline values: CDR1 SGHRS, CDR2 YFSETQ. The CDR3 sequence is 15 residues long. CDR3 residues: CASSRTGSADEKLFF. DNA of the CDR3: TGCGCCAGCAGCCGGACAGGGAGCGCAGATGAAAAACTGTTTTTT.

CDR3 nucleotides: TGTGCCTGGACAGGGGCTGGAAACACCATATATTTT. It codes for CAWTGAGNTIYF. The V and J genes are TRBV30 and TRBJ1-3; D is perhaps TRBD1 (6 bases). The germline gives CDR1 GTSNPN, CDR2 SVGIG (reference sequence). The V and J ends lost 4 bases and 2 bases respectively, with 6 bases between them. CDR3 size: 12 residues.

The rearrangement uses TRBV19 and TRBJ2-1; 12 bases fit TRBD1. Trimming removed 6 bases from V and 9 bases from J; junction bases left unmatched: 9. The germline CDR1 and CDR2 sequences are LNHDA and SQIVND (reference sequence). This CDR3 has 15 residues. The CDR3: CASRNRDRGQGEQFF. CDR3 DNA sequence: TGTGCCAGTAGGAATCGGGACAGGGGGCAAGGTGAGCAGTTCTTC. Combining the CDR3 with reference TRBV19 and TRBJ2-1 gives the whole variable domain DGGITQSPKYLFRKEGQNVTLSCEQNLNHDAMYWYRQDPGQGLRLIYYSQIVNDFQKGDIAEGYSVSREKKESFPLTVTSAQKNPTAFYLCASRNRDRGQGEQFFGPGTRLTVL.

The V and J genes are TRBV11-3 and TRBJ2-3, with TRBD2 matching over 8 bases. This CDR3 comprises 16 residues. CDR1 is SGHNT, CDR2 YENEEA, per germline. Trimming took 5 bases from V and 4 from J; bases not matched to a gene: 11. The CDR3 nucleotides read TGTGCCAGCAGCATATGGACTAGCAGACCCTCAGATACGCAGTATTTT. Translated, it gives CASSIWTSRPSDTQYF.